The 7 T cell receptor beta chains reported below all come from one sample, sequenced in a study of regulatory T cells in long-lasting Graves disease. Time point of the sample: newly diagnosed GD, antithyroid drugs for less than 3 months. The TCR library was prepared using RNA isolated from PBMCs. Construction of the TCR beta libraries employed iRepertoire HTBI primers in conjunction with Arm-PCR of CDR3 regions. TCRdb fed the multiplex PCR reads into MiXCR, producing one record per CDR3 protein. This table has fewer than 400,000 distinct CDR3 sequences, about a sixth appearing once. Sequences were derived from peripheral blood mononuclear cells (PBMCs), sampled at new diagnosis, from a patient treated with antithyroid drugs. These receptors were taken from a female donor with Graves disease.

A few counts support this clonotype. The chain recombines TRBV9 with TRBJ1-2; TRBD1 might be the D (5 bases). Germline assignment: CDR1 SGDLS and CDR2 YYNGEE. The length of the CDR3 is 14 residues. V was shortened by 0 bases and J by 5 bases, with 11 bases between the two germline ends. The CDR3 coding sequence is TGTGCCAGCAGCGTAGAGGGTAGGGGTTATGGCTACACCTTC. It specifies CASSVEGRGYGYTF. The entire variable domain, with the rest obtained from reference TRBV9 and TRBJ1-2, is as follows: DSGVTQTPKHLITATGQRVTLRCSPRSGDLSVYWYQQSLDQGLQFLIQYYNGEERAKGNILERFSAQQFPDLHSELNLSSLELGDSALYFCASSVEGRGYGYTFGSGTRLTVV.

This clonotype has ten or more counts. The chain recombines TRBV5-8 with TRBJ2-3, with 7 bases matching TRBD2. This CDR3 region has 15 residues. Germline CDR1 is SGHTS and CDR2 is YDEGEE. With V trimmed by 5 bases and J by 1 base, 7 bases remained unmatched. The CDR3 bases are TGTGCCAGCAGGGGGACCAGCGGGGGCACAGATACGCAGTATTTT. Its protein product is CASRGTSGGTDTQYF.

This clonotype came up many times. This sequence joins TRBV3-1 and TRBJ2-7; D ambiguous. The CDR3 has 16 amino acids. Germline CDR1 LGHDT, CDR2 YNNKEL (reference sequence). The V and J ends lost 0 bases and 5 bases respectively, with 17 bases between them. The CDR3 bases are TGTGCCAGCAGCCAAGATTGGGGTAGCAAGGACCACGAGCAGTACTTC. Protein: CASSQDWGSKDHEQYF.

In its sample, this clonotype was seen many times. The chain has TRBV5-1 and TRBJ2-5; 11 bases are shared with TRBD2. The J segment lost 4 bases and the V segment lost 1 base, leaving 3 bases of the junction unmatched. CDR1 SGHRS and CDR2 YFSETQ come from the germline V gene. CDR3 length equals 15 residues. The DNA for the CDR3 is TGCGCCAGCAGCTTGAATGGACTAGCGGGAGAGACCCAGTACTTC. It encodes CASSLNGLAGETQYF.

There are many counts of this clonotype. The chain links TRBV28 to TRBJ2-7; the match to TRBD1 covers 12 bases. CDR1 is MDHEN, CDR2 SYDVKM, per germline. V was pared by 6 bases and J by 6 bases, with 9 bases of the junction left unmatched. CDR3 length: 15 amino acids. DNA of the CDR3: TGTGCCAGCAGCATCTCCGGGACAGGGGGCTCCGAGCAGTACTTC. Protein product: CASSISGTGGSEQYF.

This clonotype occurred a few times. The gene calls are TRBV6-1 and TRBJ2-7; 10 bases match TRBD2. V was pared by 4 bases and J by 2 bases, with 11 bases of the junction left unmatched. This CDR3 comprises 17 residues. Per germline, CDR1 MNHNS and CDR2 SASEGT. CDR3 protein: CASSGPAGGPDAYEQYF. Here the CDR3 DNA reads TGTGCCAGCAGTGGTCCAGCGGGAGGGCCCGACGCCTACGAGCAGTACTTC.

This clonotype was picked up many times. The CDR3 sequence: CASSPSSRNTEAFF. CDR3 sequence (DNA): TGTGCCAGCTCACCATCCTCGCGGAACACTGAAGCTTTCTTT. The rearrangement links TRBV18 to TRBJ1-1; D unclear. Deletions cut 2 bases from V and 1 base from J, with 8 bases between. Looked up from germline, CDR1 is KGHSH and CDR2 is LQKENI. CDR3 length: 14 residues.